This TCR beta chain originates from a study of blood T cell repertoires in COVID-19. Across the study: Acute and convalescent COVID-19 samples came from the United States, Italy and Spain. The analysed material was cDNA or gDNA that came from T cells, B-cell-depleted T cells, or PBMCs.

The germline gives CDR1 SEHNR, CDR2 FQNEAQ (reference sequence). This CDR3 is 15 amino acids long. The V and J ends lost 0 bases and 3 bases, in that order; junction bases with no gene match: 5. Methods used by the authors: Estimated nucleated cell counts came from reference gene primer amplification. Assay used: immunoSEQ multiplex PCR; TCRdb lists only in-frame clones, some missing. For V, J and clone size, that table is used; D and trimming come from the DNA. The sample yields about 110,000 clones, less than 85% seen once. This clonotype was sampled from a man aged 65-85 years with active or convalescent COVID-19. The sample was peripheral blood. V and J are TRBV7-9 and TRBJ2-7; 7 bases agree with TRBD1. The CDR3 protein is CASSLARDRHYEQYF. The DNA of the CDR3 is TGTGCCAGCAGCTTAGCCCGGGACAGACACTACGAGCAGTACTTC.